This T cell receptor beta chain was identified in a study of blood T cells in healthy people across ages (dated by TCRdb to 2015 to 2017). Regarding the complete study: In model experiments, template switching captured roughly one uniquely barcoded TCR beta cDNA molecule for every two T cells. The donors were divided into four age groups: young (average around 16 years), middle-aged (roughly 42), aged (about 62) and long-lived (roughly 82). Using the same blood draw, the study looked at two additional independent replicas of 1 million unique cDNA reads for two donors, one aged 18 to 30 and the other aged 80 or older. Using deep sequencing normalized with unique cDNA molecular identifiers, the study measured how TCR beta repertoire diversity changes with age.

Here is what the overall study found, with its caveats: Because profiling used bulk unsorted PBMCs, naive and antigen-experienced compartments could not be compared conclusively. A strong correlation was found between observed TCR beta diversity and the percentage of naive T cells measured by flow cytometry. As age increased, observed TCR beta diversity per million T cells dropped in a roughly linear way, and a significant reduction was already evident by age 40. Compared with the aged group, the long-lived group had more naive CD4+ T cells, fewer expanded clones and increased TCR diversity, a pattern suggesting age selection. Estimates of total diversity based on one million sequenced T cells were considered lower bounds and underestimates. The CMV infection status of donors was not known, potentially confounding age-related changes in expanded clonotypes.

This clonotype was picked up a small number of times. It has no known antigen specificity. There are no base qualities to consult, and no much larger clone falls within one base. Via the germline V gene (reference sequence), CDR1 is LGHDT and CDR2 YNNKEL. V and J are truncated by 4 bases and 5 bases respectively, leaving an intervening sequence of 23 bases. The CDR3 measures 17 amino acids from cysteine to phenylalanine. Just the 51-base CDR3 DNA is kept, in frame starting at base 1. Library generation was performed with 5' RACE. Sequencing was carried out with an Illumina HiSeq 2500. The second PCR ran for about 6 to 12 cycles and used a J-beta primer mix along with a sample-barcoded 5' primer. A template-switch 5' adaptor carrying 12 random nucleotides introduced a unique molecular identifier onto each TCR beta cDNA molecule. Each sample yielded at least 2.5 million CDR3-containing paired-end reads. First-strand cDNA was synthesized from all RNA with the Mint cDNA synthesis kit, primed by a TRBC-specific oligonucleotide. Following uracil-DNA glycosylase treatment, all cDNA underwent a first 18-cycle PCR with the universal primers M1SS and BC2_uni_R. As for the original processing: Normalization of each sample was performed by random selection of 1 million high-quality reads, each carrying a distinct molecular identifier. Reads with shared molecular identifiers were discarded instead of being binned into consensus sequences. MiTCR, with a Q25 quality threshold and the strictest error-elimination algorithm, was used for CDR3 identification, clonotype clustering and error correction. A nonparametric unseen species model with Euler transformation was used to estimate lower-bound total TCR beta diversity. The public reads were reanalyzed by TCRdb: fastp trimming at Q25, MiXCR alignment, in-frame beta chains only. Rows with one shared CDR3 protein collapse into an entry with the most common genes and DNA. None of the V and J calls come from the authors' own analysis; TCRdb made them. A total of 900,000 to 950,000 distinct CDR3 sequences appear in this sample, 25% to 30% of them only once. The biggest ten clones account for 10% of the sample.

Donors were 30 to 45 systemically healthy Caucasian individuals from Russia aged roughly 6 to 100 years. Each donor gave approximately 10 milliliters of peripheral blood, collected into EDTA-treated Vacutainer tubes. Ficoll-Paque density-gradient centrifugation was used to isolate PBMCs, with at least 7 million per sample. Trizol reagent was used to extract total RNA from the PBMCs, yielding at least 6 micrograms per sample. Naive CD45RAhigh/CD27high T cell percentages were measured by flow cytometry on a PBMC aliquot from every donor. This sample was shared with a second study, whose subject was T cells of mothers and their children. In that second paper, the authors write: Donors were nine systemically healthy Caucasian individuals: three mothers and their six children. cDNA synthesis consumed the entire amount of extracted RNA, loaded at approximately 1.6 ug RNA in each 15 ul reaction. In the second PCR, sample barcodes and 2-4 random nucleotides were introduced via the M1S primer. Over 9.5 million TCR beta CDR3 reads came from each mother, compared with 3.3 million or so reads from each child. Thymic selection shapes the output of TCR recombination in a similar way in related and unrelated pairs, and inherited differences have a minor effect. Related mother-child pairs always showed normalized repertoire overlap that was slightly higher than in unrelated mother-child pairs, though the difference was never significant. No persistent microchimeric T cell clones were detected, at a sensitivity of roughly 100 clones per million clonotypes. To look for features that set related mother-child pairs apart from unrelated individuals, the researchers ran deep NGS to compare the TCR beta repertoires of mothers and children. The mean age was around 40 +/- 4 years for the mothers and about 10 +/- 4 years for the children. After adapters were ligated using NEBNext reagents, the libraries underwent 100+100 nt paired-end sequencing on an Illumina HiSeq 2000. To avoid cross-contamination, the mother libraries and the child libraries were prepared a month apart and sequenced in separate runs. For each donor, somewhere between roughly 450,000 and 2,000,000 distinct TCR beta clonotypes were identified. Naive TCR beta clonotypes were estimated from low-frequency clonotypes matched to each donor's FACS-determined naive share, without sorting.

Sequencing was performed on blood. The receptor was derived from a woman between 35 and 50 years old in good health. The chain employs TRBV3-1 and TRBJ2-5, and possibly TRBD2, on 7 matching bases. The encoded CDR3 is CASSPTLLQGGLETQYF. The nucleotide sequence reads as follows: TGTGCCAGCAGCCCAACGTTGCTACAGGGAGGGTTGGAGACCCAGTACTTC.